The 31 T cell receptor beta chains in this list originate from one sample, sequenced in a study of shared clonotypes between healthy human individuals. Naive CD8 populations comprised CD45RO-negative cells positively selected for CCR7, excluding terminally differentiated effector memory CD45RA+ cells. Assay used: immunoSEQ multiplex PCR; TCRdb lists only in-frame clones, some missing. This table has about 2 million clones, approximately 95% appearing once. The source material was naive CD8+ T cells sorted from blood. All receptors come from a man between 18 and 29 years old in good health.

Only a few counts were recorded for this clone. Distinct nucleotide sequences in the sample also encode this CDR3. This chain connects TRBV13 to TRBJ2-1; 10 bases line up with TRBD2. V was clipped by 0 bases and J by 8 bases; unmatched bases: 4. This CDR3 region has 15 residues. Germline loops: CDR1 PRHDT, CDR2 FYEKMQ (reference sequence). The CDR3 bases are TGTGCCAGCAGCTTAGGGGTAGCGGGAGGCCATGAGCAGTTCTTC. Its translation: CASSLGVAGGHEQFF. Full variable domain (missing parts from reference TRBV13 and TRBJ2-1): AAGVIQSPRHLIKEKRETATLKCYPIPRHDTVYWYQQGPGQDPQFLISFYEKMQSDKGSIPDRFSAQQFSDYHSELNMSSLELGDSALYFCASSLGVAGGHEQFFGPGTRLTVL.

On this clone: This sample includes further DNA sequences coding for the same CDR3. The chain has TRBV5-4 and TRBJ1-1; D is possibly TRBD1 (5 bases). With 1 base removed from V and 4 bases from J, the gap between germline ends came to 8 bases. CDR3 length equals 13 residues. Germline V lookup: CDR1 SGHNT, CDR2 YYREEE (reference sequence). The CDR3 sequence is CASSLLGGTEAFF. The CDR3 DNA sequence: TGTGCCAGCAGCTTGTTGGGGGGCACTGAAGCTTTCTTT.

The chain combines TRBV5-1 with TRBJ2-1, with D perhaps TRBD1 or TRBD2 (5 bases each). Germline V gene data show CDR1 as SGHRS and CDR2 as YFSETQ. This CDR3 is 17 amino acids long. V lost 3 bases to trimming and J lost 4 bases, with 20 bases between them. CDR3 sequence: CASSSLWVRGGYNEQFF. CDR3 coding DNA: TGCGCCAGCAGCTCTCTGTGGGTTAGGGGCGGGTACAATGAGCAGTTCTTC.

The gene calls are TRBV6-5 and TRBJ1-1; D is unresolved. This CDR3 is 14 amino acids long. Germline-derived CDR1 and CDR2 are MNHEY and SVGAGI. V lost 0 bases and J lost 3, with 8 bases in between. This chain's CDR3 is CASSYSRWDTEAFF. DNA for the CDR3: TGTGCCAGCAGTTACTCGCGCTGGGACACTGAAGCTTTCTTT.

The chain uses TRBV27 and TRBJ2-7; TRBD1 aligns across 7 bases. Germline trimming cut 6 bases from V and 3 bases from J; bases unmatched to any gene: 5. Germline CDR1 reads MNHEY; CDR2 reads SMNVEV (reference sequence). The CDR3 is 13 residues long. Here the CDR3 reads CASRPGTVYEQYF. Here the CDR3 DNA reads TGTGCCAGCAGACCCGGGACAGTCTACGAGCAGTACTTC.

The V gene is TRBV2, the J gene TRBJ2-7; perhaps TRBD1 as D (7 bases). Germline V lookup: CDR1 SNHLY, CDR2 FYNNEI. The V gene lost 2 bases and the J gene lost 7 bases, with 24 bases spanning the gap. CDR3 size: 17 residues. The DNA of the CDR3 is TGTGCCAGCAGTGAAAACCGGAGGGGGCGAGAATTCGGAGAGCAGTACTTC. Its protein is CASSENRRGREFGEQYF.

V is TRBV28 and J is TRBJ1-2; 8 nucleotides agree with TRBD1. Germline V gene data show CDR1 as MDHEN and CDR2 as SYDVKM. Trimming at V came to 4 bases and at J to 6 bases, leaving 4 bases not matched to a gene. This CDR3 contains 13 residues. In DNA form, the CDR3 reads TGTGCCAGCAGTTGGGACAGGTATCATGGCTACACCTTC. Residues: CASSWDRYHGYTF.

The chain carries TRBV10-3 and TRBJ2-7; 7 bases map to TRBD2. Germline CDR1 and CDR2: ENHRY and SYGVKD. V lost 4 bases and J lost 3; bases outside the gene matches: 6. The CDR3 is 14 residues long. CDR3 residues: CAISGPAGDYEQYF. CDR3 DNA sequence: TGTGCCATCAGTGGCCCCGCGGGGGACTACGAGCAGTACTTC.

The chain combines TRBV28 with TRBJ2-2; D possibly corresponds to TRBD2 (7 bases). Germline CDR1 MDHEN, CDR2 SYDVKM. This CDR3 spans 13 amino acids. The V gene lost 8 bases and the J gene lost 8 bases, with 15 bases spanning the gap. Written as DNA, the CDR3 is TGTGCCAGCCAAAAAGGGGGGGCAGGGGAGCTGTTTTTT. It encodes CASQKGGAGELFF.

The chain uses TRBV5-6 and TRBJ2-7; D possibly corresponds to TRBD2 (5 bases). The germline V gene encodes CDR1 SGHDT and CDR2 YYEEEE. The CDR3 is 16 residues long. V dropped 2 bases and J dropped 2 bases, with 17 bases sitting between them. The CDR3 DNA is TGTGCCAGCAGCTTAATTGAGGGCGAACCTACCTACGAGCAGTACTTC. This encodes CASSLIEGEPTYEQYF.

The CDR3 DNA reads as TGTGCCAGCAGGCAACTAGCGGGGGGAGGGAATGAGCAGTTCTTC. The encoded protein is CASRQLAGGGNEQFF. V and J are TRBV2 and TRBJ2-1; 12 positions match TRBD2. Germline CDR1 is SNHLY and CDR2 is FYNNEI. V lost 6 bases to trimming and J lost 7 bases; unmatched junction nucleotides: 7. The CDR3 spans 15 residues.

This chain joins TRBV4-3 and TRBJ1-4, with unresolved D. This CDR3 contains 13 residues. The germline gives CDR1 LGHNA, CDR2 YSLEER. Trimming cost V 3 bases and J 1 base, with 3 bases left between them. This CDR3 reads CASSHETNEKLFF. CDR3 in DNA: TGCGCCAGCAGCCATGAAACTAATGAAAAACTGTTTTTT.

The chain uses TRBV7-9 and TRBJ2-5; unclear D gene. V lost 8 bases and J lost 0, with 7 bases in between. Germline values: CDR1 SEHNR, CDR2 FQNEAQ (reference sequence). This CDR3 is 12 amino acids long. CDR3 region: CASGPNQETQYF. The CDR3 DNA sequence: TGTGCCAGCGGACCGAACCAAGAGACCCAGTACTTC.

This chain uses TRBV5-1 with TRBJ2-1; no firm D call. This CDR3 spans 14 amino acids. Looked up from germline, CDR1 is SGHRS and CDR2 is YFSETQ. The V end was cut by 4 bases, the J end by 0 bases, with 8 bases between. CDR3 in DNA: TGCGCCAGCAGCCCCCTGGACTCCTACAATGAGCAGTTCTTC. This encodes CASSPLDSYNEQFF.

CDR3 DNA sequence: TGTGCCAGCAGCTTTTTGCCAGGGATGGGACAGGAGACCCAGTACTTC. Translation gives CASSFLPGMGQETQYF. The J gene is TRBJ2-5, the V gene TRBV7-9; 7 bases align to TRBD1. Germline-derived CDR1 and CDR2 are SEHNR and FQNEAQ (reference sequence). CDR3 length equals 16 residues. The junction had 12 bases not matched to a gene; V was cut back by 3 bases and J by 5 bases.

This CDR3 reads CASSRRTGGPYEQYF. In nucleotides, the CDR3 is TGTGCCAGCAGCCGAAGGACAGGGGGCCCCTACGAGCAGTACTTC. The chain couples TRBV13 to TRBJ2-7; 11 bases line up with TRBD1. Germline values: CDR1 PRHDT, CDR2 FYEKMQ (reference sequence). CDR3 length equals 15 residues. Trimming took 5 bases from V and 2 from J; bases not matched to a gene: 5.

This clone has just one count. The chain links TRBV2 to TRBJ2-5; D perhaps matches TRBD2 (5 bases). Trimming shortened V by 6 bases and J by 5 bases, and 13 bases separated the two germline ends. Germline-derived CDR1 and CDR2 are SNHLY and FYNNEI. This CDR3 comprises 13 residues. The CDR3 bases are TGTGCCAGCAGAGAGACTAATGAGGAGACCCAGTACTTC. It specifies CASRETNEETQYF.

The rearrangement joins TRBV6-5 to TRBJ2-7, with D unclear. Looked up from germline, CDR1 is MNHEY and CDR2 is SVGAGI. The CDR3 is 15 amino acids. The V gene lost 0 bases and the J gene lost 3 bases, with 12 bases spanning the gap. The CDR3 here is CASSYSGRIDYEQYF. The CDR3 DNA sequence: TGTGCCAGCAGTTACTCTGGCAGGATCGACTACGAGCAGTACTTC.

CDR3 region: CASSSLTENTEAFF. CDR3 in DNA: TGTGCCAGCAGTTCCTTGACTGAGAACACTGAAGCTTTCTTT. The V and J genes are TRBV6-6 and TRBJ1-1; D not certain. Per germline, CDR1 MNHNY and CDR2 SVGAGI (reference sequence). V lost 4 bases and J lost 1, with 10 bases in between. The CDR3 runs to 14 residues.

The rearrangement links TRBV5-1 to TRBJ1-6; a possible D gene is TRBD1 (5 bases). This CDR3 has 14 residues. The V and J ends lost 0 bases and 12 bases respectively, with 13 bases between them. Germline lookup yields CDR1 SGHRS and CDR2 YFSETQ. CDR3 in DNA: TGCGCCAGCAGCTTGGAGGAGGGGCTGGAACCCCTCCACTTT. Amino acids: CASSLEEGLEPLHF.

The gene calls are TRBV2 and TRBJ2-2, with TRBD2 matching over 10 bases. CDR3 length equals 19 residues. Germline CDR1 SNHLY, CDR2 FYNNEI. The trim removed 2 bases at V and 0 bases at J, leaving 9 bases unmatched. CDR3 residues: CASSELLAGINANTGELFF. In nucleotides, the CDR3 is TGTGCCAGCAGTGAACTACTAGCGGGAATCAACGCGAACACCGGGGAGCTGTTTTTT.

In this sample, this clone turned up a few times. V and J are TRBV9 and TRBJ2-7; 11 nucleotides match TRBD1. Trimming cost V 3 bases and J 4 bases; bases outside gene matches: 6. This CDR3 has 15 residues. Looked up from germline, CDR1 is SGDLS and CDR2 is YYNGEE. The chain's CDR3 is CASSAGQGVEYEQYF. The CDR3, as DNA: TGTGCCAGCAGCGCGGGACAGGGGGTGGAGTACGAGCAGTACTTC.

About this clone: Other DNA sequences in this specimen translate into the identical CDR3. The chain has TRBV7-9 and TRBJ1-1; D possibly corresponds to TRBD1 (5 bases). Germline V gene sequence: CDR1 SEHNR, CDR2 FQNEAQ (reference sequence). The CDR3 runs to 12 residues. Trimming cost V 4 bases and J 5 bases, with 8 bases left between them. The CDR3 is CASSSGGTEAFF. The DNA of the CDR3 is TGTGCCAGCAGCTCGGGGGGGACTGAAGCTTTCTTT.

The chain recombines TRBV13 with TRBJ2-1; 9 bases map to TRBD1. V gave up 6 bases and J gave up 4 bases; unmatched junction bases: 1. The CDR3 length is 13 residues. From germline, CDR1 is PRHDT and CDR2 FYEKMQ (reference sequence). The CDR3 nucleotides read TGTGCCAGCAGGGGACAGGGTTACAATGAGCAGTTCTTC. Residues: CASRGQGYNEQFF. Full variable domain (outside the CDR3, taken from reference TRBV13 and TRBJ2-1): AAGVIQSPRHLIKEKRETATLKCYPIPRHDTVYWYQQGPGQDPQFLISFYEKMQSDKGSIPDRFSAQQFSDYHSELNMSSLELGDSALYFCASRGQGYNEQFFGPGTRLTVL.

The chain employs TRBV9 and TRBJ2-7; TRBD1 or TRBD2 may be the D gene (5 bases each). The CDR3 runs 15 residues. V was shortened by 4 bases and J by 2 bases, with 16 bases between the two germline ends. Per germline, CDR1 SGDLS and CDR2 YYNGEE. For the CDR3, the DNA is TGTGCCAGCAGCCCACCGGGACGGGATCCCTACGAGCAGTACTTC. Its protein product is CASSPPGRDPYEQYF.

This clone was seen a single time. J is TRBJ2-7 and V is TRBV6-6, with a possible D match to TRBD1 (5 bases). CDR3 length equals 13 residues. The germline gives CDR1 MNHNY, CDR2 SVGAGI (reference sequence). Between the trimmed V and J ends, which lost 4 bases and 4 bases, there was a span of 11 bases. The CDR3 nucleotides read TGTGCCAGCAGTTCCGTAGCAGGGTACGAGCAGTACTTC. The encoded protein is CASSSVAGYEQYF.

This clone has only one observation. Germline is not matched at one junction end, which may reflect a read error. The J gene is TRBJ1-6, the V gene TRBV15, with 7 bases lining up with TRBD1. CDR3 size: 14 residues. Germline V CDR1 and CDR2: LNHNV, YYDKDF (reference sequence). The CDR3 DNA sequence: TGTGCCACCAGCGGAGACAGGGAGGCTTCACCCCTCCACTTT. Its translation: CATSGDREASPLHF.

This clone was observed a single time. The genes are TRBV5-4 and TRBJ2-3; the D gene is possibly TRBD1 (6 bases). The CDR3 extends over 15 amino acids. CDR1 and CDR2 from the germline V gene are SGHNT and YYREEE (reference sequence). Trimming cost V 4 bases and J 0 bases, with 12 bases left between them. CDR3 DNA: TGTGCCAGCAGCGCCCCGGGACAAAGCACAGATACGCAGTATTTT. Protein product: CASSAPGQSTDTQYF. Drawing the rest from reference TRBV5-4 and TRBJ2-3, the complete variable domain is ETGVTQSPTHLIKTRGQQVTLRCSSQSGHNTVSWYQQALGQGPQFIFQYYREEENGRGNFPPRFSGLQFPNYSSELNVNALELDDSALYLCASSAPGQSTDTQYFGPGTRLTVL.

The V and J genes are TRBV18 and TRBJ2-7; 10 bases are a match to TRBD2. The length of the CDR3 is 18 residues. J lost 0 bases, V lost 3 bases, and 11 bases had no gene match. Germline CDR1 reads KGHSH; CDR2 reads LQKENI. The CDR3 region is CASSPLAGEGVSSYEQYF. Here the CDR3 DNA reads TGTGCCAGCTCACCCCTAGCGGGGGAGGGGGTTAGCTCCTACGAGCAGTACTTC. The variable domain in full, completed from reference TRBV18 and TRBJ2-7, reads NAGVMQNPRHLVRRRGQEARLRCSPMKGHSHVYWYRQLPEEGLKFMVYLQKENIIDESGMPKERFSAEFPKEGPSILRIQQVVRGDSAAYFCASSPLAGEGVSSYEQYFGPGTRLTVT.

The J gene is TRBJ2-3, the V gene TRBV4-1, with a weak D call TRBD2 (7 bases). Per the germline V gene, CDR1 is MGHRA and CDR2 is YSYEKL. CDR3 length equals 16 residues. V gave up 5 bases and J gave up 5 bases, with 20 bases separating them. CDR3 sequence (DNA): TGCGCCAGCAGCAAGGAAATAGGGGGGGCCGGAGATACGCAGTATTTT. The encoded protein is CASSKEIGGAGDTQYF.

In its sample, this clone was seen once. This sequence joins TRBV6-5 and TRBJ1-1; D call uncertain. The length of the CDR3 is 14 residues. Between the trimmed V and J ends, which lost 2 bases and 1 base, there was a span of 8 bases. Germline values: CDR1 MNHEY, CDR2 SVGAGI. Written as DNA, the CDR3 is TGTGCCAGCAGTTACGCGGAATCGAACACTGAAGCTTTCTTT. Amino acids: CASSYAESNTEAFF.